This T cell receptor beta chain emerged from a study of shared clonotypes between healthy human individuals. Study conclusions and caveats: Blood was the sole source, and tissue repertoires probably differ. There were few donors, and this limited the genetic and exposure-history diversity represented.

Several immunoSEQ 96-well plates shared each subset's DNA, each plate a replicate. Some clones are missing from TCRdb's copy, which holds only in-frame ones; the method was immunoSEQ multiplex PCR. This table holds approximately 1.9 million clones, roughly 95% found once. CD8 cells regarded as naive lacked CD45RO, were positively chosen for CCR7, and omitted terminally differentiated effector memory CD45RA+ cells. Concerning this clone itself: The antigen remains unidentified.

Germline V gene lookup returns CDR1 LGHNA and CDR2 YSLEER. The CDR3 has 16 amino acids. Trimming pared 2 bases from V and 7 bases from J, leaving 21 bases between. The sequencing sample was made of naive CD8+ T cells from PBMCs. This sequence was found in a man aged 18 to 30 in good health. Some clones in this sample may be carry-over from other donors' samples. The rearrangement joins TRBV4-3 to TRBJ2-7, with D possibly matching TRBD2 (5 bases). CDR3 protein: CASSQKGGGFQREQYF. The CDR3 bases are TGCGCCAGCAGCCAAAAGGGCGGCGGGTTCCAGCGGGAGCAGTACTTC.